This is a list of T cell receptor beta chains from one sample in a study of blood T cell repertoires in COVID-19. Sequencing was performed with immunoSEQ multiplex PCR; in TCRdb, only in-frame clones are kept and a portion is missing. The sample consists of approximately 460,000 clones, roughly 89% of them appearing once. Input material: peripheral blood. The source is a man between 18 and 29 years old with COVID-19, enrolled during active disease. The CDR3 runs from the conserved cysteine through the conserved F or W. Each record gives: V gene, clone size, CDR3 protein. The size field is filled for only some rows; it gives once, few, many or a size class.

TRBV2 NA CASSRAGVPEAFF
TRBV19 NA CASSVGSSGNTIYF
TRBV5-1 NA CASSLKGGTEAFF
TRBV2 NA CASRDRGPWAEAFF
TRBV7-6 NA CASSLATGFVSETQYF
TRBV3-1/TRBV3-2 NA CASSQDPTYGQRETQYF
TRBV12-3/TRBV12-4 NA CASSPSRTTQYF
TRBV3-1/TRBV3-2 NA CASSLLPGLAEGVDEQFF
TRBV29-1 NA CSVEGRLNTEAFF
TRBV11-2 NA CASSLGEGYYEQYF
TRBV2 NA CASSAERQEVPYF
TRBV6-5 NA CASSYSTSGGQETQYF
TRBV27 NA CASKWRGASYEQYF
TRBV19 NA CASRPGTANTGELFF
TRBV15 NA CATSREAGGEQYF
TRBV21-1 NA CASSKAGQGFDQPQHF
TRBV14 NA CASSHPGRTDTQYF
TRBV6-1 NA CASSDIQGTGISGYTF
TRBV6-5 NA CASRRDRLGRDTQYF
TRBV5-1 NA CASSYEPTGTPYEQYF
TRBV3-1/TRBV3-2 NA CASSQDYGTGSSPLHF
TRBV11-2 once CASSFGQGPNSPLHF
TRBV20-1 NA CSASSGSIYNEQFF